This T cell receptor beta chain was captured in a study of response to subunit inactivated influenza vaccine. MiXCR, applied by TCRdb to the RT-PCR reads, yields one record per CDR3 protein. Of about 570,000 distinct CDR3 sequences in the sample, 11% were seen once. This CDR3 has 17 amino acids. CDR1 is SGHRS, CDR2 YFSETQ, per germline. The V gene end was trimmed by 4 bases and the J gene end by 8 bases; junction bases not matched to a gene: 17. In addition, the sample was reused for a study of T cells expressing NK-cell markers. That source adds: A 5'RACE template switching approach incorporating UMIs was used to make TCR beta cDNA.

The chain links TRBV5-1 to TRBJ1-4; the match to TRBD1 covers 7 bases. The clonotype comes from a man aged 50 to 59 who received an inactivated influenza vaccine. The specimen was PBMCs from blood, collected on the day of vaccination. CDR3 DNA: TGCGCCAGCAGCCCGAGACAGGGCCCCCAAGGGGGGGAAAAACTGTTTTTT. Translating gives CASSPRQGPQGGEKLFF.